The table lists the clone carrying this T cell receptor (beta chain) with a few counts. Its antigen is unknown. Donors showed nominal health when sampled, although they likely had unrecorded immune exposures. This PCR relied on a set of 60 Vbeta primers and 13 Jbeta primers. TCRdb's copy holds only in-frame clones and misses some; the assay was immunoSEQ multiplex PCR. The sample carries about 86,000 clones, roughly 72% recorded once. The CDR3 is 14 amino acids. Germline CDR1 SGHAT, CDR2 FQNNGV. J lost 4 bases, V lost 3 bases, and 0 bases had no gene match. This sample stems from a study of cytomegalovirus exposure and HLA in healthy donors. Study conclusions and caveats: In a later analysis, TCR beta V- and J-gene trimming showed a link to a missense DCLRE1C variant.

This TCR came from a woman aged 45-65 years in good health and CMV-seropositive. V and J are TRBV11-2 and TRBJ2-5; 12 positions agree with TRBD2. The sequencing sample was made of PBMCs. CDR3 DNA sequence: TGTGCCAGCAGCTTGGGACTAGCGGGAGAGACCCAGTACTTC. Its translation: CASSLGLAGETQYF.